This T cell receptor (beta chain) was identified during a study of cytomegalovirus exposure and HLA in healthy donors. PCR was performed using 60 Vbeta and 13 Jbeta primers. Clones were read by immunoSEQ multiplex PCR, and TCRdb kept only the in-frame ones, dropping some. The sample carries roughly 100,000 clones, around 78% recorded once. Trimming stripped 10 bases from V and 0 bases from J, with 13 bases between. Germline lookup yields CDR1 MDHEN and CDR2 SYDVKM. The CDR3 length is 15 residues. Material for sequencing was PBMCs. This sequence was found in a male donor in good health and CMV-seronegative. The chain links TRBV28 to TRBJ2-6, with no clear D. This chain's CDR3 is CATFGTGSGANVLTF. CDR3 sequence (DNA): TGTGCCACGTTCGGTACCGGCTCTGGGGCCAACGTCCTGACTTTC.